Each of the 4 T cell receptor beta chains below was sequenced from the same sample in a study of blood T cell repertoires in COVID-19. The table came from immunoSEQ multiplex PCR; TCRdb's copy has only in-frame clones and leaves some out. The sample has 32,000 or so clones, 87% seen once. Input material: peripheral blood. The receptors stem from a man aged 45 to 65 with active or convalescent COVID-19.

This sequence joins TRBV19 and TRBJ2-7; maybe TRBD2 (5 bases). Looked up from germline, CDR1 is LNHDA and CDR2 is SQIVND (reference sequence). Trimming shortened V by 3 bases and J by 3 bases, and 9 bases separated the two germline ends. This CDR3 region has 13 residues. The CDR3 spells CASSMRGSYEQYF. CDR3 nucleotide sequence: TGTGCCAGTAGTATGAGAGGGAGCTACGAGCAGTACTTC.

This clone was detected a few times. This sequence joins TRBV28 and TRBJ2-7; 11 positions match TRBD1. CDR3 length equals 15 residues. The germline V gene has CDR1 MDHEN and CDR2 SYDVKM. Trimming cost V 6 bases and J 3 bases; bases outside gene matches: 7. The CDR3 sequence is CASSIRTGGFYEQYF. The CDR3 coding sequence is TGTGCCAGCAGCATCAGGACAGGGGGCTTCTACGAGCAGTACTTC.

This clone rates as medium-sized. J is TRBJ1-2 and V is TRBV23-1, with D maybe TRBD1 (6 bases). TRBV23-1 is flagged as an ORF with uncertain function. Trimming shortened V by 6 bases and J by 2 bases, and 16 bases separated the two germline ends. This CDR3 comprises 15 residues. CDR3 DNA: TGCGCCAGCAGCCACGGACAGCCCGGGAACTATGGCTACACCTTC. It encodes CASSHGQPGNYGYTF.

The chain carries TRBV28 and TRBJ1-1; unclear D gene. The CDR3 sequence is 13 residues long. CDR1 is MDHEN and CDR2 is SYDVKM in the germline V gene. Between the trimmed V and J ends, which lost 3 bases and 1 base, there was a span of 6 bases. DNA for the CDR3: TGTGCCAGCAGTTTGAATAGGAACACTGAAGCTTTCTTT. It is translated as CASSLNRNTEAFF.